Listed below are T cell receptor beta chains from one sample, sequenced in a study of shared clonotypes between healthy human individuals. Method: immunoSEQ multiplex PCR; TCRdb's copy keeps in-frame clones and lacks some. The sample lists approximately 2,000,000 clones, around 93% occurring once. Sequencing used naive CD4+ T cells from PBMCs. These receptors were obtained from a man between 18 and 35 years old in good health. Some clones in this sample may be carry-over from other donors' samples. The CDR3 runs from the conserved cysteine through the conserved F or W.

j_call v_call cdr3_aa
TRBJ2-1 TRBV5-1 CASSFGTSGNEQFF
TRBJ2-2 TRBV28 CATRTSGNTGELFF
TRBJ2-2 TRBV18 CASSPRSGNTGELFF
TRBJ1-1 TRBV7-2 CASSARTGGNTEAFF
TRBJ1-2 TRBV6-5 CASSIQGQNYGYTF
TRBJ2-1 TRBV4-1 CASSHPGGGDRGIKEQFF
TRBJ2-1 TRBV9 CASGETGGPSYNEQFF
TRBJ2-7 TRBV5-1 CASSDTGRQGPTSGTTREQYF
TRBJ2-7 TRBV21-1 CASSKSASEGEQYF
TRBJ1-3 TRBV10-3 CATRADYSGNTIYF
TRBJ2-5 TRBV5-4 CASSPDPAGETQYF
TRBJ2-7 TRBV5-4 CASSQPTSGSYEQYF
TRBJ2-1 TRBV10-1 CASSGQLGNEQFF
TRBJ2-1 TRBV9 CASSLIAASLGEQFF
TRBJ2-2 TRBV5-4 CASSPGLGTGELFF
TRBJ1-1 TRBV7-2 CASSFGALNTEAFF
TRBJ1-5 TRBV27 CASSLSRGNNQPQHF
TRBJ2-3 TRBV6-1 CASGQDRGLTDTQYF
TRBJ2-7 TRBV28 CASSLTGSPQQYF
TRBJ2-1 TRBV7-2 CASSSDLVQQQFF
TRBJ1-2 TRBV28 CASSLGGGQGNYGYTF
TRBJ2-7 TRBV10-3 CAISEGVLGDIDYEQYF
TRBJ2-2 TRBV5-1 CASSFQGLPGELFF
TRBJ2-5 TRBV9 CASSVEIRDGITQYF
TRBJ2-2 TRBV9 CASSVQGGTGELFF
TRBJ2-3 TRBV11-1 CASSLWREDTDTQYF
TRBJ2-3 TRBV7-3 CASSSEGTDTQYF
TRBJ2-1 TRBV7-8 CASSPPLVAGGNEQFF
TRBJ2-7 TRBV5-1 CASSGSGAIYEQYF